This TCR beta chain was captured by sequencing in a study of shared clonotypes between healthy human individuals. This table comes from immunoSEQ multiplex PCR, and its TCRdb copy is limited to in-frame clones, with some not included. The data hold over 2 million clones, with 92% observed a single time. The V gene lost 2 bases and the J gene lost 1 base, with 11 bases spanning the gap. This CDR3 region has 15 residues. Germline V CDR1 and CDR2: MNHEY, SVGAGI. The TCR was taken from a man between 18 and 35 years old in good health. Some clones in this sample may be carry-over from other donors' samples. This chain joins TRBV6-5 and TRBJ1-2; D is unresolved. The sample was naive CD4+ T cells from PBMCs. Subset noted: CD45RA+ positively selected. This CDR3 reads CASSYSGGNNYGYTF. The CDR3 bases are TGTGCCAGCAGTTACAGTGGCGGTAATAACTATGGCTACACCTTC.